The present T cell receptor (beta chain) was sequenced within a study of Graves' ophthalmopathy and Graves' hyperthyroidism. The TCR beta CDR3 regions underwent amplification from RNA transcripts. First-round RT-PCR used HTBI primers; second-round multiplex PCR followed. A single record per CDR3 protein comes from TCRdb applying MiXCR to the multiplex PCR reads. The sample carries almost 750,000 distinct CDR3 sequences, roughly 41% recorded once. General study findings and limits: With 70.59% sensitivity and 72% to 85% specificity, the model predicted ophthalmopathy progression.

A duration under 3 months, NOSPECS ≥4, CAS ≥3 and moderate-to-severe activity characterized the donors with ophthalmopathy. PBMCs were density-gradient isolated from around 11 ml fresh blood. At least ten counts were recorded for this clonotype. Its antigen is not identified. In germline, CDR1 is SEHNR, CDR2 FQNEAQ (reference sequence). The CDR3 contains 15 residues. J gave up 4 bases and V 5 bases, and 7 bases lay outside the gene matches. The TCR originated in an adult man with Graves' ophthalmopathy. Sequencing input: peripheral blood. This sequence joins TRBV7-9 and TRBJ1-5; 8 nucleotides match TRBD1. CDR3 loop: CASSPGQGWNQPQHF. The CDR3 nucleotides are TGTGCCAGCAGCCCCGGACAGGGCTGGAATCAGCCCCAGCATTTT.